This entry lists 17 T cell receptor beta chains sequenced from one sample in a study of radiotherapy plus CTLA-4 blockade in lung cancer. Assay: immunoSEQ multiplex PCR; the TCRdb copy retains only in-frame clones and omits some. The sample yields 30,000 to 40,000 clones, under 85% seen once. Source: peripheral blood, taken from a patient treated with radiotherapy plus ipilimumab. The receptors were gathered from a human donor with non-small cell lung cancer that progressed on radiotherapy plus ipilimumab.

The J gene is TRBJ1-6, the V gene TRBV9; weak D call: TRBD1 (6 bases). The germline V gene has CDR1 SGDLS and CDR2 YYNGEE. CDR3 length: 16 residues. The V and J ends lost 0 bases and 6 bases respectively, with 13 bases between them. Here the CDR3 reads CASSVEGVSGNSPLHF. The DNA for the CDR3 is TGTGCCAGCAGCGTAGAGGGGGTGAGCGGTAATTCACCCCTCCACTTT. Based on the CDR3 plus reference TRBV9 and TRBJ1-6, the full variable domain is DSGVTQTPKHLITATGQRVTLRCSPRSGDLSVYWYQQSLDQGLQFLIQYYNGEERAKGNILERFSAQQFPDLHSELNLSSLELGDSALYFCASSVEGVSGNSPLHFGNGTRLTVT.

CDR3 coding DNA: TGTGCCAGCAGTGCGACAGGGGGCTTAAATGAAAAACTGTTTTTT. Its protein product is CASSATGGLNEKLFF. The chain joins TRBV2 to TRBJ1-4; 10 bases map to TRBD1. The germline gives CDR1 SNHLY, CDR2 FYNNEI. The CDR3 length is 15 residues. V shed 4 bases and J 5 bases; nucleotides not matched to a gene: 4.

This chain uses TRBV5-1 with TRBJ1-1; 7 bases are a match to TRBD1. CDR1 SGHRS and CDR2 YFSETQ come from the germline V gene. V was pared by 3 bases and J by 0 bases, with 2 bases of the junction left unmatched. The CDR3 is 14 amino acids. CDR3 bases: TGCGCCAGCAGCTGGGGACAGTTGAACACTGAAGCTTTCTTT. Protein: CASSWGQLNTEAFF.

The CDR3 protein is CASSSGQGGEKLFF. The CDR3 nucleotides are TGCGCCAGCAGCTCCGGACAGGGGGGTGAAAAACTGTTTTTT. This sequence joins TRBV5-1 and TRBJ1-4, with TRBD1 matching 10 bases. J lost 7 bases, V lost 3 bases, and 3 bases had no gene match. The CDR3 is 14 residues long. CDR1 SGHRS and CDR2 YFSETQ come from the germline V gene.

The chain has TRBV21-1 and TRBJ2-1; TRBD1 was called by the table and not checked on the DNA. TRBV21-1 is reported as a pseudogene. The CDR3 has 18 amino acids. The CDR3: CASSKVDRGKCSYNEQFF. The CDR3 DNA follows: TGTGCCAGCAGCAAAGTCGACAGGGGGAAGTGTTCCTACAATGAGCAGTTCTTC.

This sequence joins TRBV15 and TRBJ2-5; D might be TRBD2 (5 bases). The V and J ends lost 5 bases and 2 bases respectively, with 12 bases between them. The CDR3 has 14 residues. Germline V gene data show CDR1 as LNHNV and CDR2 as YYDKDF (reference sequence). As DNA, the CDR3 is TGTGCCACCAGCCCCGGGGTGAATCAAGAGACCCAGTACTTC. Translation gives CATSPGVNQETQYF. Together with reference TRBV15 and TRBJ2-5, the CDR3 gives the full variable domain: DAMVIQNPRYQVTQFGKPVTLSCSQTLNHNVMYWYQQKSSQAPKLLFHYYDKDFNNEADTPDNFQSRRPNTSFCFLDIRSPGLGDTAMYLCATSPGVNQETQYFGPGTRLLVL.

CDR3 protein: CASSFTPPLEQFF. The CDR3 region has the DNA TGTGCCAGCAGCTTCACTCCGCCGCTTGAGCAGTTCTTC. J is TRBJ2-1 and V is TRBV28; D is unclear. Germline V gene data show CDR1 as MDHEN and CDR2 as SYDVKM. The CDR3 consists of 13 residues. The germline V and J ends were trimmed by 6 bases and 9 bases, with 15 bases remaining between them.

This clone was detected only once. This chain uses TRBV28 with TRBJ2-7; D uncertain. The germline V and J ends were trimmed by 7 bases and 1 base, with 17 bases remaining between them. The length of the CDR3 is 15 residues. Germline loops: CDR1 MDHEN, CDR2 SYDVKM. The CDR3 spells CASTSLQAFSYEQYF. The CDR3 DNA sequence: TGTGCCAGCACCTCCCTCCAGGCCTTTTCCTACGAGCAGTACTTC. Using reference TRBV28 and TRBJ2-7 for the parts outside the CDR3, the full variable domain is DVKVTQSSRYLVKRTGEKVFLECVQDMDHENMFWYRQDPGLGLRLIYFSYDVKMKEKGDIPEGYSVSREKKERFSLILESASTNQTSMYLCASTSLQAFSYEQYFGPGTRLTVT.

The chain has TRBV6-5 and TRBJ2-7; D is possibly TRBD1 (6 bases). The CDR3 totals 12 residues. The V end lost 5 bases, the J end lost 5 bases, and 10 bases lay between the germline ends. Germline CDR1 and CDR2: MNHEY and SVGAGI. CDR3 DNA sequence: TGTGCCAGCAGTCCCGACAGGAACGAGCAGTACTTC. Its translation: CASSPDRNEQYF.

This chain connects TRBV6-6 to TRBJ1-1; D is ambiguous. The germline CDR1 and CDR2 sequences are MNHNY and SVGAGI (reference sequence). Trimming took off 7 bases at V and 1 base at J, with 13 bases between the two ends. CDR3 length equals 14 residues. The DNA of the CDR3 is TGTGCCAGCACCAAACAACGGAAGAACACTGAAGCTTTCTTT. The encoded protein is CASTKQRKNTEAFF.

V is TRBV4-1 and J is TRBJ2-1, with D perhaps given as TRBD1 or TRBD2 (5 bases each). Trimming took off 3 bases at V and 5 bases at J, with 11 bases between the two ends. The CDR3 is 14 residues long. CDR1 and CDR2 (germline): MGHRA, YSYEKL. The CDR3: CASSQWDGDNEQFF. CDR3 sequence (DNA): TGCGCCAGCAGCCAGTGGGACGGCGACAATGAGCAGTTCTTC.

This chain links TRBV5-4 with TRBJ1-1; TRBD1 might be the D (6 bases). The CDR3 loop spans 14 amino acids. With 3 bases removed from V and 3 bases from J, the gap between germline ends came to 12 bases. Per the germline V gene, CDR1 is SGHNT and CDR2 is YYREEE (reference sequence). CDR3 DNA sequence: TGTGCCAGCAGCTCCCAGGGGCTGCACACTGAAGCTTTCTTT. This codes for CASSSQGLHTEAFF.

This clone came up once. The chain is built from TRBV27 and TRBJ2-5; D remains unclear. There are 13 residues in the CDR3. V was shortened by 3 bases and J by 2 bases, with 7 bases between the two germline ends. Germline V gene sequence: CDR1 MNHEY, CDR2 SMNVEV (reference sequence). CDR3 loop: CASSFSQQETQYF. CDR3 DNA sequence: TGTGCCAGCAGTTTCAGCCAGCAAGAGACCCAGTACTTC.

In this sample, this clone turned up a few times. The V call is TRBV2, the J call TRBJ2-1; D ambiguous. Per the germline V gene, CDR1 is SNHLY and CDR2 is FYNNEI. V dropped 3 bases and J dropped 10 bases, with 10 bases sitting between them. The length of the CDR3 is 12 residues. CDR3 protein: CASSDSLGEQFF. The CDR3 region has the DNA TGTGCCAGCAGTGACTCTCTTGGCGAGCAGTTCTTC. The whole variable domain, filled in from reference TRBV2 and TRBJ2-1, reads EPEVTQTPSHQVTQMGQEVILRCVPISNHLYFYWYRQILGQKVEFLVSFYNNEISEKSEIFDDQFSVERPDGSNFTLKIRSTKLEDSAMYFCASSDSLGEQFFGPGTRLTVL.

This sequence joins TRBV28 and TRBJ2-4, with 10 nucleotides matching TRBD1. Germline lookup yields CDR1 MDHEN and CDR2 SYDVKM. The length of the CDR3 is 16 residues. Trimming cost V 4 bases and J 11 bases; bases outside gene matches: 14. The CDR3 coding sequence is TGTGCCAGCAGTTCATCCAAGGGACAGGGGTTGGGACTTCAGTACTTC. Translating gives CASSSSKGQGLGLQYF.

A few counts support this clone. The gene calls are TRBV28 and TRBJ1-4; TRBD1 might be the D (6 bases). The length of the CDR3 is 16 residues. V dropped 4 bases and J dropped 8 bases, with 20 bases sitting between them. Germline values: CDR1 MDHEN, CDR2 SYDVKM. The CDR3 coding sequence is TGTGCCAGCAGTTCCCCACGGGGGGGGCAGTGGGAAAAACTGTTTTTT. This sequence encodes CASSSPRGGQWEKLFF. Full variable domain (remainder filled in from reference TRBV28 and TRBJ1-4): DVKVTQSSRYLVKRTGEKVFLECVQDMDHENMFWYRQDPGLGLRLIYFSYDVKMKEKGDIPEGYSVSREKKERFSLILESASTNQTSMYLCASSSPRGGQWEKLFFGSGTQLSVL.

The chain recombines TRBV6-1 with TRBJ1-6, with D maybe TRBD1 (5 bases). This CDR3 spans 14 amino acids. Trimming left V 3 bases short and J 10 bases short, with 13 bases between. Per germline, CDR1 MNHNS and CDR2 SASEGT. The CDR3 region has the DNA TGTGCCAGCAGTGAGGTCAGGGTAAGATCACCCCTCCACTTT. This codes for CASSEVRVRSPLHF.